One sample yielded the 22 T cell receptor beta chains listed below, sequenced in a study of shared clonotypes between healthy human individuals. The repertoire was sequenced with immunoSEQ multiplex PCR; TCRdb's copy has only in-frame clones and lacks some. The sample lists a few million clones; just over 90% were seen once. It was CD45RO-negative cells, positively selected for CCR7, that made up naive CD8 cells, with terminally differentiated effector memory CD45RA+ cells excluded. Specimen: naive CD8+ T cells from PBMCs. The receptors stem from a man aged 18 to 30 in good health. Some clones in this sample may be carry-over from other donors' samples.

About this clone: This sample also contains other DNA sequences that code for the same CDR3. The chain is built from TRBV7-9 and TRBJ1-1; the D is unclear. The V and J ends lost 5 bases and 2 bases respectively, with 6 bases between them. Germline V CDR1 and CDR2: SEHNR, FQNEAQ (reference sequence). This CDR3 has 12 residues. The CDR3 loop reads CASSLVNTEAFF. The CDR3 DNA sequence: TGTGCCAGCAGCCTCGTAAACACTGAAGCTTTCTTT.

A note on this clone: This sample includes further DNA sequences coding for the same CDR3. The V and J genes are TRBV27 and TRBJ2-7; 9 bases are shared with TRBD1. The germline V gene has CDR1 MNHEY and CDR2 SMNVEV (reference sequence). Trimming at V came to 3 bases and at J to 5 bases, leaving 2 bases not matched to a gene. This CDR3 has 13 amino acids. The CDR3 sequence is CASSLGQGNEQYF. The DNA of the CDR3 is TGTGCCAGCAGTTTGGGACAGGGAAACGAGCAGTACTTC.

The sample holds one count of this clone. The chain combines TRBV5-4 with TRBJ2-7, with 13 bases that match TRBD2. The germline V gene has CDR1 SGHNT and CDR2 YYREEE (reference sequence). This CDR3 is 17 amino acids long. J was trimmed by 1 base and V by 3 bases; bases with no gene match: 7. The CDR3: CASSYGLAGDGSYEQYF. The CDR3 nucleotides are TGTGCCAGCAGCTACGGACTAGCGGGAGATGGGTCCTACGAGCAGTACTTC. Together with reference TRBV5-4 and TRBJ2-7, the CDR3 gives the full variable domain: ETGVTQSPTHLIKTRGQQVTLRCSSQSGHNTVSWYQQALGQGPQFIFQYYREEENGRGNFPPRFSGLQFPNYSSELNVNALELDDSALYLCASSYGLAGDGSYEQYFGPGTRLTVT.

The J gene is TRBJ1-1, the V gene TRBV4-1; possible D gene TRBD1, 6 bases. The germline V and J ends were trimmed by 8 bases and 6 bases, with 22 bases remaining between them. This CDR3 has 15 amino acids. Germline assignment: CDR1 MGHRA and CDR2 YSYEKL. The CDR3 loop reads CASGGAAVVNAEAFF. The CDR3 DNA is TGCGCCAGCGGGGGCGCCGCCGTAGTCAACGCTGAAGCTTTCTTT.

This chain links TRBV9 with TRBJ2-2; D is uncertain. Germline lookup yields CDR1 SGDLS and CDR2 YYNGEE. V was clipped by 4 bases and J by 4 bases, with 11 bases between them. This CDR3 comprises 14 residues. The CDR3 nucleotides read TGTGCCAGCAGCACCCGCCAGGCCACCGGGGAGCTGTTTTTT. Its protein is CASSTRQATGELFF.

The V and J genes are TRBV29-1 and TRBJ1-1; TRBD1 might be the D (5 bases). The V gene lost 5 bases and the J gene lost 8 bases, with 18 bases spanning the gap. The CDR3 loop spans 13 amino acids. Germline lookup yields CDR1 SQVTM and CDR2 ANQGSEA. The CDR3 loop reads CSVSQGEGREAFF. The CDR3 DNA reads TGCAGCGTTTCACAAGGGGAGGGTCGAGAAGCTTTCTTT. The full variable domain, completed using reference TRBV29-1 and TRBJ1-1, is SAVISQKPSRDICQRGTSLTIQCQVDSQVTMMFWYRQQPGQSLTLIATANQGSEATYESGFVIDKFPISRPNLTFSTLTVSNMSPEDSSIYLCSVSQGEGREAFFGQGTRLTVV.

The J gene is TRBJ2-5, the V gene TRBV28; D may be TRBD2 (6 bases). The germline CDR1 and CDR2 sequences are MDHEN and SYDVKM. The germline V and J ends were trimmed by 8 bases and 5 bases, with 18 bases remaining between them. This CDR3 comprises 14 residues. CDR3 DNA: TGTGCCAGCGCAGAGGGAGGTTGGAGGGAGACCCAGTACTTC. This gives the protein CASAEGGWRETQYF.

The chain is built from TRBV13 and TRBJ2-7; D ambiguous. CDR1 is PRHDT and CDR2 is FYEKMQ in the germline V gene (reference sequence). V was pared by 6 bases and J by 2 bases, with 8 bases between. This CDR3 contains 12 residues. The CDR3 is CASSGQPYEQYF. The CDR3 coding sequence is TGTGCCAGCAGTGGGCAGCCCTACGAGCAGTACTTC.

The chain joins TRBV7-2 to TRBJ2-3, with D possibly matching TRBD2 (5 bases). Germline V gene lookup returns CDR1 SGHTA and CDR2 FQGNSA. The CDR3 spans 15 residues. V shed 1 base and J shed 3 bases, with 11 bases lying between them. The CDR3 region has the DNA TGTGCCAGCAGCTTAGGCTTCCGGGGTACAGATACGCAGTATTTT. It translates to CASSLGFRGTDTQYF.

V usage is TRBV9 and J usage is TRBJ2-7, with TRBD1 matching over 11 bases. Germline lookup yields CDR1 SGDLS and CDR2 YYNGEE. The junction had 8 bases not matched to a gene; V was cut back by 2 bases and J by 7 bases. CDR3 length equals 15 residues. The CDR3, as DNA: TGTGCCAGCAGCGTTCGGGACAGGGGGGCGATAGAGCAGTACTTC. Its protein product is CASSVRDRGAIEQYF.

The chain carries TRBV5-1 and TRBJ1-2; the D gene is possibly TRBD1 (5 bases). Trimming shortened V by 0 bases and J by 6 bases, and 12 bases separated the two germline ends. This CDR3 spans 14 amino acids. Germline loops: CDR1 SGHRS, CDR2 YFSETQ. CDR3 nucleotides: TGCGCCAGCAGCTTGGGTGCAGGGTTCAATGGCTACACCTTC. Translation gives CASSLGAGFNGYTF.

CDR3: CASSSLGGLAGIYYEQYF. CDR3 nucleotide sequence: TGTGCCAGCAGCTCCTTAGGTGGACTAGCGGGAATCTACTACGAGCAGTACTTC. V usage is TRBV7-2 and J usage is TRBJ2-7; 12 bases match TRBD2. Per the germline V gene, CDR1 is SGHTA and CDR2 is FQGNSA. V lost 4 bases to trimming and J lost 3 bases; unmatched junction nucleotides: 13. The CDR3 extends over 18 amino acids.

The chain has TRBV5-6 and TRBJ1-5; 10 bases align to TRBD1. This CDR3 comprises 17 residues. CDR1 and CDR2 from the germline V gene are SGHDT and YYEEEE. Trimming took 5 bases from V and 1 from J; bases not matched to a gene: 9. This CDR3 is CASSSTGGGRSNQPQHF. The DNA for the CDR3 is TGTGCCAGCAGTTCGACAGGGGGCGGAAGGAGCAATCAGCCCCAGCATTTT.

The V and J genes are TRBV4-3 and TRBJ2-3, with D possibly TRBD1 on 6 matching bases. Germline V lookup: CDR1 LGHNA, CDR2 YSLEER. The length of the CDR3 is 17 residues. V gave up 0 bases and J gave up 2 bases, with 15 bases separating them. The CDR3 sequence: CASSQDRQGRFTDTQYF. In nucleotides, the CDR3 is TGCGCCAGCAGCCAAGATAGGCAGGGGCGGTTCACAGATACGCAGTATTTT.

The gene calls are TRBV9 and TRBJ2-1; TRBD2 aligns across 11 bases. Germline V lookup: CDR1 SGDLS, CDR2 YYNGEE. Losses at the gene ends were 2 bases for V and 6 bases for J; bases not matched to a gene: 7. The CDR3 has 16 residues. CDR3 loop: CASSVSGRANGNEQFF. The CDR3 nucleotides read TGTGCCAGCAGCGTTAGCGGGAGGGCCAATGGCAATGAGCAGTTCTTC. Based on the CDR3 plus reference TRBV9 and TRBJ2-1, the full variable domain is DSGVTQTPKHLITATGQRVTLRCSPRSGDLSVYWYQQSLDQGLQFLIQYYNGEERAKGNILERFSAQQFPDLHSELNLSSLELGDSALYFCASSVSGRANGNEQFFGPGTRLTVL.

The V call is TRBV5-5, the J call TRBJ2-3, with D possibly being TRBD2 (5 bases). The germline V gene has CDR1 SGHKS and CDR2 YYEKEE (reference sequence). Deletions cut 0 bases from V and 0 bases from J, with 14 bases between. The CDR3 is 17 amino acids. The CDR3 loop reads CASSLGPPGRSTDTQYF. The CDR3 bases are TGTGCCAGCAGCTTGGGTCCCCCGGGGAGAAGCACAGATACGCAGTATTTT.

The chain links TRBV19 to TRBJ2-6, with 12 bases matching TRBD1. Per the germline V gene, CDR1 is LNHDA and CDR2 is SQIVND (reference sequence). V lost 2 bases, J lost 4 bases, and 6 bases stayed unmatched. The CDR3 is made up of 18 amino acids. This chain's CDR3 is CASSIMGQGASGANVLTF. The CDR3 DNA reads TGTGCCAGTAGTATAATGGGACAGGGGGCTTCCGGGGCCAACGTCCTGACTTTC.

The chain is built from TRBV25-1 and TRBJ1-2; D not certain. Per germline, CDR1 MGHDK and CDR2 SYGVNS. This CDR3 has 13 amino acids. The germline V and J ends were trimmed by 0 bases and 5 bases, with 7 bases remaining between them. CDR3 sequence reads: CASSEYGGYGYTF. The CDR3 DNA reads as TGTGCCAGCAGTGAATATGGAGGGTATGGCTACACCTTC.

For this clone: This same CDR3 is encoded by further DNA sequences in the sample. This chain connects TRBV9 to TRBJ1-2, with D uncertain. CDR1 is SGDLS, CDR2 YYNGEE, per germline. The CDR3 extends over 11 amino acids. Trimming took off 3 bases at V and 8 bases at J, with 8 bases between the two ends. CDR3 in amino acids: CASSDGGGYTF. Here the CDR3 DNA reads TGTGCCAGCAGCGACGGCGGGGGCTACACCTTC.

This chain uses TRBV5-1 with TRBJ2-3, with a possible D match to TRBD2 (5 bases). This CDR3 contains 16 residues. Germline CDR1 is SGHRS and CDR2 is YFSETQ. V was cut by 0 bases and J by 6 bases, with 17 bases left in between. The chain's CDR3 is CASSLALAPTLDTQYF. The CDR3 bases are TGCGCCAGCAGCTTGGCGCTAGCTCCAACCCTTGATACGCAGTATTTT.

In the case of this clone: This CDR3 is also generated by other DNA sequences in the sample. This sequence joins TRBV6-5 and TRBJ2-7; no reliable D call. The CDR3 is made up of 12 amino acids. The V end lost 0 bases, the J end lost 7 bases, and 7 bases lay between the germline ends. CDR1 is MNHEY and CDR2 is SVGAGI in the germline V gene. In nucleotides, the CDR3 is TGTGCCAGCAGTTACTCGGGCCGGGAGCAGTACTTC. This gives the protein CASSYSGREQYF.

The chain recombines TRBV27 with TRBJ1-2; D is unresolved. With 5 bases removed from V and 2 bases from J, the gap between germline ends came to 12 bases. CDR1 and CDR2 (germline): MNHEY, SMNVEV (reference sequence). There are 14 residues in the CDR3. The CDR3 reads CASSEDGPNYGYTF. CDR3 in DNA: TGTGCCAGCAGTGAGGACGGCCCGAACTATGGCTACACCTTC.